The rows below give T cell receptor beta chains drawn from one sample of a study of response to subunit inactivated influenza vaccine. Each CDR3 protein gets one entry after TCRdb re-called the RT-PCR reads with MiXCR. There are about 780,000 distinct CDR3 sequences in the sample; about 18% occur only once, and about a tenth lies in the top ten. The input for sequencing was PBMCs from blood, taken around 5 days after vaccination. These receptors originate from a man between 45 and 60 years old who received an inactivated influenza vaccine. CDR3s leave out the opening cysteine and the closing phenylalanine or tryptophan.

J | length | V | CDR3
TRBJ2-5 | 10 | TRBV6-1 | ASSGSQETQY
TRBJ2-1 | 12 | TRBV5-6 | ASSLGSGVNEQF
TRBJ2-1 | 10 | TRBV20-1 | SARDDFNEQF
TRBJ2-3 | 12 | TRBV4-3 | ASSPRGIGDTQY
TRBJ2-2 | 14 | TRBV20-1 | SARDGGQVDTGELF
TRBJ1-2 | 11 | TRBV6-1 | ASRVTRDYGYT
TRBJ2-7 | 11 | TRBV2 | ASAGTESYEQY
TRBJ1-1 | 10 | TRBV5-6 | ASRTRASEAF
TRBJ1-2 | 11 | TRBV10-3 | AISDQGSYGYT
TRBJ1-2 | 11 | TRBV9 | ASSSGQHYGYT
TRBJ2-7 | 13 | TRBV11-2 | ASSHYRDTIYEQY